These T cell receptor beta chains were read from a single sample in a study of blood T cells in healthy people across ages. TCRdb recomputed calls from the 5' RACE reads with MiXCR, one row per CDR3 protein. This table has about a million distinct CDR3 sequences, more than 30% appearing once. The sample was blood. Every receptor here comes from a man aged 18 to 29 in good health. The CDR3 runs from the conserved cysteine through the conserved F or W. A D gene is named only where the DNA matches it firmly. Clone size is not always given. Where it is, it says once, few, many or a class for expanded clones.

>-|-|TRBV7-2|TRBJ1-1
CASSLVRGEFQAFF
TGTGCCAGCAGCTTAGTGCGGGGGGAATTTCAAGCTTTCTTT
>-|-|TRBV3-1|TRBJ2-7
CASSQVTTSYEQYF
TGTGCCAGCAGCCAAGTCACGACTTCCTACGAGCAGTACTTC
>TRBD1|-|TRBV12-3/TRBV12-4|TRBJ2-7
CASNPRGPNYEQYF
TGTGCCAGCAATCCAAGGGGGCCCAACTACGAGCAGTACTTC
>-|once|TRBV2|TRBJ2-7
CASSLSPLGDYEQYF
TGTGCCAGCAGTTTATCCCCCTTGGGCGACTACGAGCAGTACTTC
>-|few|TRBV20-1|TRBJ1-1
CSARGGMGRAEAFF
TGCAGTGCTAGGGGCGGAATGGGACGCGCTGAAGCTTTCTTT
>-|-|TRBV6-5|TRBJ1-2
CASSFWGNYGYTF
TGTGCCAGCAGTTTTTGGGGAAACTATGGCTACACCTTC
>TRBD1|few|TRBV9|TRBJ2-7
CASSLGTAPYNEQYF
TGTGCCAGCAGCCTCGGGACAGCTCCGTACAATGAGCAGTACTTC
>-|few|TRBV10-3|TRBJ1-2
CAIRQPNYGYTF
TGTGCCATCAGACAGCCAAACTATGGCTACACCTTC
>TRBD1|-|TRBV27|TRBJ1-1
CASSLGTGGLGTEAFF
TGTGCCAGCAGTTTGGGGACAGGGGGTTTGGGGACTGAAGCTTTCTTT
>-|few|TRBV7-2|TRBJ2-3
CASRFRATPTDTQYF
TGTGCCAGCAGATTCCGGGCCACACCCACCGATACGCAGTATTTT
>-|-|TRBV6-2/TRBV6-3|TRBJ2-5
CASSYPHPRADEQYF
TGTGCCAGCAGTTACCCACACCCAAGGGCGGATGAGCAGTACTTC
>-|-|TRBV29-1|TRBJ2-7
CSVLWGAYEQYF
TGCAGCGTTTTATGGGGGGCCTACGAGCAGTACTTC
>-|few|TRBV29-1|TRBJ1-1
CSAQDRTTPSNTEAFF
TGCAGCGCCCAAGACAGGACTACTCCATCTAACACTGAAGCTTTCTTT
>-|few|TRBV4-3|TRBJ1-2
CASSQAKGRGNGYTF
TGCGCCAGCAGCCAAGCGAAGGGTCGAGGGAATGGCTACACCTTC
>TRBD1|few|TRBV11-2|TRBJ2-3
CASSSIRGRRDTQYF
TGTGCCAGCAGCTCGATCAGGGGGCGCAGAGATACGCAGTATTTT
>TRBD1|-|TRBV4-3|TRBJ2-5
CASSQGVGQASNEQYF
TGCGCCAGCAGCCAAGGAGTCGGACAGGCTAGCAATGAGCAGTACTTC
>TRBD2|few|TRBV28|TRBJ2-3
CASRAPGLAGTDTQYF
TGTGCCAGCAGGGCACCGGGACTAGCCGGCACAGATACGCAGTATTTT
>-|few|TRBV5-1|TRBJ1-1
CASSLKMTGNTEAFF
TGCGCCAGCAGCCTTAAGATGACCGGTAACACTGAAGCTTTCTTT
>TRBD2|few|TRBV5-1|TRBJ2-3
CASSPPGTSGSDTQYF
TGCGCCAGCAGCCCGCCGGGGACTAGCGGTTCAGATACGCAGTATTTT
>TRBD2|few|TRBV20-1|TRBJ2-1
CSARGYPERLAHLENEQFF
TGCAGTGCTAGAGGTTACCCGGAAAGACTAGCCCACTTGGAGAATGAGCAGTTCTTC
>-|-|TRBV11-1|TRBJ2-5
CASSELPRETQYF
TGTGCCAGCAGCGAATTGCCCCGGGAGACCCAGTACTTC
>TRBD2|-|TRBV4-2|TRBJ2-7
CASSQDLADYEQYF
TGTGCCAGCAGCCAAGATCTAGCGGATTACGAGCAGTACTTC
>-|-|TRBV12-3/TRBV12-4|TRBJ2-1
CASSLDQTLYNERYF
TGTGCCAGCAGTTTAGATCAGACCCTATACAATGAGCGGTACTTC
>-|few|TRBV6-6|TRBJ1-2
CASVGGGLEGYTF
TGTGCCAGCGTTGGGGGAGGGTTAGAAGGCTACACCTTC
>-|-|TRBV12-3/TRBV12-4|TRBJ2-5
CASGRDRQETQYF
TGTGCCAGCGGCCGCGACAGGCAAGAGACCCAGTACTTC
>-|once|TRBV7-9|TRBJ2-7
CASSPPVRPTDNEQYF
TGTGCCAGCAGCCCACCCGTCCGGCCTACCGACAATGAGCAGTACTTC